This passage covers 14 T cell receptor beta chains from one sample sequenced in a study of shared T cell receptors in the human thymus. Libraries were prepared by immunoSEQ multiplex PCR; TCRdb keeps only in-frame clonotypes and omits some of them. The sample carries over 650,000 clones, 70% to 90% recorded once. Separately, the same data were catalogued under a study of human thymus T cells.

The sample was thymocytes. The receptors here all came from a boy in the first two years of life with a congenital heart defect.

This chain connects TRBV10-3 to TRBJ2-7; D might be TRBD1 (6 bases). Trimming shortened V by 3 bases and J by 5 bases, and 23 bases separated the two germline ends. The CDR3 contains 17 residues. Germline CDR1 ENHRY, CDR2 SYGVKD. CDR3 DNA: TGTGCCATCAGTGAAGGCCCTCCCTCGGACAGTTGCCACGAGCAGTACTTC. Translated: CAISEGPPSDSCHEQYF.

V gene TRBV28 combines with J gene TRBJ1-4, with D possibly being TRBD1 (5 bases). V was shortened by 7 bases and J by 3 bases, with 12 bases between the two germline ends. The CDR3 spans 14 residues. Germline V CDR1 and CDR2: MDHEN, SYDVKM. The CDR3 sequence is CASNSGHANEKLFF. CDR3 nucleotides: TGTGCCAGCAACTCCGGACACGCTAATGAAAAACTGTTTTTT.

The chain couples TRBV15 to TRBJ2-7; D call uncertain. The V gene's germline CDR1 is LNHNV and CDR2 YYDKDF (reference sequence). V lost 1 base, J lost 5 bases, and 9 bases lay in between. The CDR3 covers 13 residues. The DNA of the CDR3 is TGTGCCACCAGCAGAGGGCCCATCCACGAGCAGTACTTC. This encodes CATSRGPIHEQYF.

V gene TRBV28 combines with J gene TRBJ1-4; 7 bases line up with TRBD1. There are 15 residues in the CDR3. CDR1 is MDHEN and CDR2 is SYDVKM in the germline V gene. V shed 6 bases and J 0 bases; nucleotides not matched to a gene: 4. The CDR3 here is CASSRGVSTNEKLFF. The CDR3 DNA reads as TGTGCCAGCAGCAGGGGGGTCTCAACTAATGAAAAACTGTTTTTT. The whole variable domain, remainder taken from reference TRBV28 and TRBJ1-4, is DVKVTQSSRYLVKRTGEKVFLECVQDMDHENMFWYRQDPGLGLRLIYFSYDVKMKEKGDIPEGYSVSREKKERFSLILESASTNQTSMYLCASSRGVSTNEKLFFGSGTQLSVL.

V usage is TRBV7-2 and J usage is TRBJ2-7, with 7 bases identical to TRBD1. Germline V gene sequence: CDR1 SGHTA, CDR2 FQGNSA. The V and J ends lost 5 bases and 1 base, in that order; junction bases with no gene match: 14. The CDR3 loop spans 17 amino acids. The CDR3 sequence: CASSANRGLWESYEQYF. The CDR3, as DNA: TGTGCCAGCAGCGCCAACAGGGGCCTCTGGGAATCCTACGAGCAGTACTTC.

The V call is TRBV10-3, the J call TRBJ1-3, with unresolved D. Germline V gene sequence: CDR1 ENHRY, CDR2 SYGVKD. V was trimmed by 0 bases and J by 1 base, leaving 13 bases between them. The CDR3 loop spans 17 amino acids. Here the CDR3 DNA reads TGTGCCATCAGTGAGTCGGTAGAGGGAGGGTCTGGAAACACCATATATTTT. This gives the protein CAISESVEGGSGNTIYF.

V usage is TRBV19 and J usage is TRBJ1-6, with D possibly being TRBD1 (6 bases). In germline, CDR1 is LNHDA, CDR2 SQIVND (reference sequence). This CDR3 contains 16 residues. Trimming cost V 6 bases and J 5 bases, with 17 bases left between them. The CDR3 DNA is TGTGCCAGTAGCGAAGAGGGGGGGAGGGATAATTCACCCCTCCACTTT. Amino acid sequence: CASSEEGGRDNSPLHF. Full variable domain (outside the CDR3, taken from reference TRBV19 and TRBJ1-6): DGGITQSPKYLFRKEGQNVTLSCEQNLNHDAMYWYRQDPGQGLRLIYYSQIVNDFQKGDIAEGYSVSREKKESFPLTVTSAQKNPTAFYLCASSEEGGRDNSPLHFGNGTRLTVT.

The chain joins TRBV19 to TRBJ2-7; D unclear. The V gene's germline CDR1 is LNHDA and CDR2 SQIVND (reference sequence). The CDR3 extends over 13 amino acids. V was trimmed by 4 bases and J by 3 bases, leaving 10 bases between them. In DNA, the CDR3 is TGTGCCAGTAGTAATCCAGGCAACTACGAGCAGTACTTC. It specifies CASSNPGNYEQYF.

This rearrangement joins TRBV4-3 to TRBJ1-1; possibly TRBD1 for D (5 bases). Germline V gives CDR1 LGHNA, CDR2 YSLEER. Trimming pared 0 bases from V and 5 bases from J, leaving 19 bases between. The CDR3 spans 17 residues. The CDR3 is CASSQDDWGEAGTEAFF. The CDR3 DNA follows: TGCGCCAGCAGCCAAGATGATTGGGGGGAGGCCGGTACTGAAGCTTTCTTT.

A few counts support this clone. The gene calls are TRBV5-6 and TRBJ2-7, with 7 bases identical to TRBD2. This CDR3 contains 14 residues. V shed 3 bases and J 4 bases; nucleotides not matched to a gene: 7. The germline gives CDR1 SGHDT, CDR2 YYEEEE. CDR3 residues: CASSSPLGGYEQYF. For the CDR3, the DNA is TGTGCCAGCAGCTCCCCCCTGGGGGGGTACGAGCAGTACTTC.

This clone was picked up one time. The V gene is TRBV4-3, the J gene TRBJ2-1; 8 bases agree with TRBD2. Germline trimming cut 0 bases from V and 3 bases from J; bases unmatched to any gene: 13. The length of the CDR3 is 19 residues. The germline gives CDR1 LGHNA, CDR2 YSLEER. As DNA, the CDR3 is TGCGCCAGCAGCCAAGATTCCGGGAGGGGCGGCGGGCTCTACAATGAGCAGTTCTTC. Encoded protein: CASSQDSGRGGGLYNEQFF.

The rearrangement joins TRBV29-1 to TRBJ2-3, with TRBD2 matching 10 bases. Trimming cost V 7 bases and J 4 bases; bases outside gene matches: 14. The CDR3 loop spans 16 amino acids. Germline loops: CDR1 SQVTM, CDR2 ANQGSEA. CDR3 in amino acids: CSGNIRLAGVADTQYF. DNA for the CDR3: TGCAGCGGTAATATCCGGCTAGCGGGAGTCGCAGATACGCAGTATTTT.

The chain couples TRBV11-2 to TRBJ2-2, with D perhaps TRBD2 (5 bases). Germline CDR1 is SGHAT and CDR2 is FQNNGV. Trimming left V 4 bases short and J 7 bases short, with 16 bases between. This CDR3 comprises 15 residues. CDR3: CASSSHRSGHGELFF. The CDR3 DNA sequence: TGTGCCAGCAGCTCCCACAGAAGCGGCCACGGGGAGCTGTTTTTT.

This sequence joins TRBV28 and TRBJ1-1; TRBD1 is a possible D gene (6 bases). Germline-derived CDR1 and CDR2 are MDHEN and SYDVKM. The CDR3 contains 16 residues. The ends were cut back, 7 bases at V and 0 bases at J, with 18 bases in the middle. The CDR3 sequence is CASTPPLDSLNTEAFF. The CDR3 DNA reads TGTGCCAGCACCCCCCCTCTGGACAGTTTGAACACTGAAGCTTTCTTT. The full variable domain, rest sourced from reference TRBV28 and TRBJ1-1, is DVKVTQSSRYLVKRTGEKVFLECVQDMDHENMFWYRQDPGLGLRLIYFSYDVKMKEKGDIPEGYSVSREKKERFSLILESASTNQTSMYLCASTPPLDSLNTEAFFGQGTRLTVV.